This T cell receptor beta chain was recorded in a study of blood T cell repertoires in COVID-19. Study-wide context: Sites in the United States, Italy and Spain provided acute and convalescent COVID-19 samples. Sources were T cells, B-cell-depleted T cells, or PBMCs; the material itself was cDNA or gDNA.

Trimming removed 5 bases from V and 12 bases from J, with 11 bases in between. The CDR3 length is 11 residues. Germline V gene data show CDR1 as MDHEN and CDR2 as SYDVKM. In the authors' methods: Reference gene primer amplification gave estimated nucleated cell counts. The method was immunoSEQ multiplex PCR; TCRdb's version includes in-frame clones alone and lacks a portion of them. D and trimming come from the DNA, and the V and J calls and clone size come from that table. The sample yields about 250,000 clones, about 91% seen once. The V call is TRBV28, the J call TRBJ2-4; D not resolved. The sequencing input was peripheral blood. The receptor's source is a man at least 80 years old with acute or convalescent COVID-19. The CDR3 DNA follows: TGTGCCAGCAGTAACCGCGACACTCAGTACTTC. Amino acids: CASSNRDTQYF.